This TCR beta chain appears in the sequencing data of a study of T cells in Graves' hyperthyroidism and ophthalmopathy. In its sample, this clonotype was seen a few times. The source material, RNA transcripts, was used to amplify TCR beta CDR3 regions. The HTBI set primed first-round TCR CDR3 RT-PCR. TCRdb reprocessed the multiplex PCR reads via MiXCR and lists one record per CDR3 protein. The sample has around 690,000 distinct CDR3 sequences; around 16% are singletons. Germline values: CDR1 WNHNN, CDR2 SYGVQD (reference sequence). This CDR3 is 13 amino acids long. Trimming left V 10 bases short and J 4 bases short, with 14 bases between.

The receptor was derived from a man in his fifties or sixties with Graves' hyperthyroidism. The rearrangement joins TRBV10-1 to TRBJ1-5; tentatively, D is TRBD1 (5 bases). Sample: blood. CDR3 nucleotide sequence: TGCGCCAACCTACAGGAGTGGAATCAGCCCCAGCATTTT. Protein: CANLQEWNQPQHF.